Each of the 9 T cell receptor beta chains below was sequenced from the same sample in a study of blood T cell repertoires in COVID-19. Only in-frame clones appear in the TCRdb table, and some are missing; sequencing was by immunoSEQ multiplex PCR. The sample contains about half a million clones, roughly 88% of which appear only once. The sequencing input was peripheral blood. All receptors derive from a human donor in a cohort sampled during active COVID-19.

The chain recombines TRBV5-4 with TRBJ1-2, with no clear D. The CDR3 length is 14 residues. Trimming removed 3 bases from V and 5 bases from J, with 14 bases in between. From germline, CDR1 is SGHNT and CDR2 YYREEE (reference sequence). The CDR3 coding sequence is TGTGCCAGCAGCTCCGGAGCCCTTCAATATGGCTACACCTTC. This codes for CASSSGALQYGYTF.

This clone came up a few times. The chain recombines TRBV12-3 or TRBV12-4 with TRBJ1-2, with D perhaps matching TRBD1 (5 bases). V was pared by 8 bases and J by 7 bases, with 14 bases between. This CDR3 region has 12 residues. The CDR3, as DNA: TGTGCCAGCGAGGCGGGGGAGTTTGGCTACACCTTC. Its protein is CASEAGEFGYTF.

The J gene is TRBJ1-1, the V gene TRBV3-1 (or the pseudogene TRBV3-2); TRBD1 is a possible D gene (6 bases). The V end lost 4 bases, the J end lost 1 base, and 13 bases lay between the germline ends. This CDR3 comprises 15 residues. Germline CDR1 and CDR2: LGHDT and YNNKEL (reference sequence). This CDR3 is CASSPHGGPNTEAFF. CDR3 coding DNA: TGTGCCAGCAGCCCCCACGGGGGGCCGAACACTGAAGCTTTCTTT.

The J gene is TRBJ1-5, the V gene TRBV6-5; 9 nucleotides line up with TRBD1. V shed 2 bases and J 11 bases; nucleotides not matched to a gene: 4. The CDR3 is 13 residues long. CDR1 is MNHEY and CDR2 is SVGAGI in the germline V gene. The CDR3 sequence: CASSYATGGTQHF. CDR3 coding DNA: TGTGCCAGCAGTTACGCTACAGGGGGCACCCAGCATTTT.

The chain combines TRBV11-1 with TRBJ1-1, with 10 bases that match TRBD1. Germline CDR1 reads SGHAT; CDR2 reads FQDESV (reference sequence). Trimming cost V 4 bases and J 11 bases; bases outside gene matches: 7. The CDR3 runs 13 residues. CDR3: CASSYGQGDSAFF. Written as DNA, the CDR3 is TGTGCCAGCAGCTACGGACAGGGGGACTCCGCTTTCTTT.

The chain joins TRBV2 to TRBJ2-2; 12 bases align to TRBD2. The CDR3 spans 15 residues. Trimming took 7 bases from V and 7 from J; bases not matched to a gene: 7. CDR1 is SNHLY and CDR2 is FYNNEI in the germline V gene. In nucleotides, the CDR3 is TGTGCCAGCATCGCACTAGCGGGAGGTAGCGGGGAGCTGTTTTTT. Its protein product is CASIALAGGSGELFF. Combining the CDR3 with reference TRBV2 and TRBJ2-2 gives the whole variable domain EPEVTQTPSHQVTQMGQEVILRCVPISNHLYFYWYRQILGQKVEFLVSFYNNEISEKSEIFDDQFSVERPDGSNFTLKIRSTKLEDSAMYFCASIALAGGSGELFFGEGSRLTVL.

V gene TRBV11-2 combines with J gene TRBJ2-1, with D maybe TRBD2 (5 bases). The V gene lost 0 bases and the J gene lost 0 bases, with 12 bases spanning the gap. CDR3 length equals 17 residues. Germline CDR1 reads SGHAT; CDR2 reads FQNNGV. CDR3: CASSLDQRRSSYNEQFF. CDR3 bases: TGTGCCAGCAGCTTAGATCAGCGGCGAAGCTCCTACAATGAGCAGTTCTTC.

This clone was detected only a few times. The rearrangement uses TRBV19 and TRBJ2-1; the D gene is possibly TRBD2 (5 bases). Germline CDR1 reads LNHDA; CDR2 reads SQIVND (reference sequence). With 2 bases removed from V and 3 bases from J, the gap between germline ends came to 11 bases. The CDR3 covers 15 residues. CDR3 amino acids: CASSITLEGYNEQFF. CDR3 nucleotide sequence: TGTGCCAGTAGTATAACACTAGAAGGCTACAATGAGCAGTTCTTC.

The genes are TRBV13 and TRBJ2-7, with 10 bases that match TRBD2. Looked up from germline, CDR1 is PRHDT and CDR2 is FYEKMQ (reference sequence). Unmatched junction bases numbered 10, after V lost 1 base and J lost 7 bases. This CDR3 region has 16 residues. The CDR3 DNA reads TGTGCCAGCAGCTTAGAGGTAACTAGCGGGACGGGGGAGCAGTACTTC. Translation gives CASSLEVTSGTGEQYF.